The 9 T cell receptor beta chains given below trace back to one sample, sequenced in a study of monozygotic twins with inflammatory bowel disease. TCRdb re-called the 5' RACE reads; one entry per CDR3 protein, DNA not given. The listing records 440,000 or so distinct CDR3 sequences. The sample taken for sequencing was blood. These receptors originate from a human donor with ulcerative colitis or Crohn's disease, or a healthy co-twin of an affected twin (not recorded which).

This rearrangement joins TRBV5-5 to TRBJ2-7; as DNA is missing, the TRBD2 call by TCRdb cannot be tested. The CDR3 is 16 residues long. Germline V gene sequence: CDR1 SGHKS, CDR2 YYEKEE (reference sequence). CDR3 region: CASSNIIAGGVYEQYF.

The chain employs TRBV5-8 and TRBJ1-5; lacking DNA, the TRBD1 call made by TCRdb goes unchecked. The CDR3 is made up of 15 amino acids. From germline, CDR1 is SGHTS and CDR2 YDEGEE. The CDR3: CASSFGVVQGQPQHF.

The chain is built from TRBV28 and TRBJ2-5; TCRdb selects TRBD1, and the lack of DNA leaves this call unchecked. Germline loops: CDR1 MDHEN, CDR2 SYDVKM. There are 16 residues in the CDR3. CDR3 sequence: CASSPLLDPQRETQYF.

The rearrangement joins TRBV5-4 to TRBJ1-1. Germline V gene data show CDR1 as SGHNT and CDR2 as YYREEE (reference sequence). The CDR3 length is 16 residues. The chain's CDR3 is CASSRDSGGMNTEAFF. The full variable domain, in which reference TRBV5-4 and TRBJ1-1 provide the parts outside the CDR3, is ETGVTQSPTHLIKTRGQQVTLRCSSQSGHNTVSWYQQALGQGPQFIFQYYREEENGRGNFPPRFSGLQFPNYSSELNVNALELDDSALYLCASSRDSGGMNTEAFFGQGTRLTVV.

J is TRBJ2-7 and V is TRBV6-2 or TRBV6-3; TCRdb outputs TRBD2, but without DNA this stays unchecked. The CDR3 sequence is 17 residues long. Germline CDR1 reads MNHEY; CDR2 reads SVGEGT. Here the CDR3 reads CASSYDLAGGPPYEQYF.

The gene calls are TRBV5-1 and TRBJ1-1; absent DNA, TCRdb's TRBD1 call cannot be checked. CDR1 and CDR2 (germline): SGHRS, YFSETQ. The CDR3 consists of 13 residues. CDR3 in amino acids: CASQVPGGTEAFF.

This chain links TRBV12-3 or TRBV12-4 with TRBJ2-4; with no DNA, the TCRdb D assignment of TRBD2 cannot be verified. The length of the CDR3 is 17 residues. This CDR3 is CASSPPGLHLAKNIQYF.

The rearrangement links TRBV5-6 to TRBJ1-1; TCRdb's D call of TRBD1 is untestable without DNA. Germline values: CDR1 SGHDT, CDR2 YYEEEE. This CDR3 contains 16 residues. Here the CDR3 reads CASSFKFDRLNTEAFF.

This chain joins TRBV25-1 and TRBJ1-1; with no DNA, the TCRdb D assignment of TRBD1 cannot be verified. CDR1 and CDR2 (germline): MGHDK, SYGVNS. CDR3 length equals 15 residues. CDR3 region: CASSFLRGLGTEAFF.